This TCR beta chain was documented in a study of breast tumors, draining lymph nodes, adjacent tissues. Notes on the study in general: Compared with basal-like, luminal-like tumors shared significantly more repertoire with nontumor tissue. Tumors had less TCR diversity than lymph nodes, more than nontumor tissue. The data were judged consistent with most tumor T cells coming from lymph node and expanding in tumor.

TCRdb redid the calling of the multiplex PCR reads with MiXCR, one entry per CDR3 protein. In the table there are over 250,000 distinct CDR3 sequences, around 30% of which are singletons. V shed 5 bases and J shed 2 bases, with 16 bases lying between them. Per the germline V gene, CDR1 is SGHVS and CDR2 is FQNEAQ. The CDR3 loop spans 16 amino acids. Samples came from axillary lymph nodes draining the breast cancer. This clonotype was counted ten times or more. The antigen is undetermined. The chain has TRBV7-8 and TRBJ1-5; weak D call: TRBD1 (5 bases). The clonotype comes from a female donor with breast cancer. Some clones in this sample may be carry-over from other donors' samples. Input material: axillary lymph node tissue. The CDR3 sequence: CASSPLAGTRNQPQHF. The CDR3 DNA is TGTGCCAGCAGCCCGTTGGCAGGGACCCGCAATCAGCCCCAGCATTTT.